The clone carrying this T cell receptor (beta chain) has a single count. The data were taken from a study of blood T cell repertoires in COVID-19. Repertoires were generated with immunoSEQ multiplex PCR, while TCRdb's copy carries only in-frame clones and drops some. In the table there are a few hundred thousand clones, around 86% of which are singletons. The CDR3 sequence is 18 residues long. CDR1 and CDR2 from the germline V gene are LGHNA and YSLEER. V lost 0 bases and J 10 bases, leaving 22 bases between the germline ends. The J gene is TRBJ1-6, the V gene TRBV4-3; weak D call: TRBD1 (6 bases). The clonotype was recovered from an older woman with active or convalescent COVID-19. The sample consisted of peripheral blood. The CDR3 nucleotides read TGCGCCAGCAGCCAAGATCTAACAGGGCTGGCTATCGGGTCACCCCTCCACTTT. Protein sequence: CASSQDLTGLAIGSPLHF.